This T cell receptor beta chain originates from a study of technical replicates of blood from several donors. Sequencing was performed with immunoSEQ multiplex PCR; in TCRdb, only in-frame clones are kept and a portion is missing. This sample has some 85,000 clones, with 94% found just once. Germline V gene lookup returns CDR1 SGHTA and CDR2 FQGNSA. The CDR3 runs 12 residues. The germline V and J ends were trimmed by 4 bases and 3 bases, with 7 bases remaining between them. The sequenced sample consisted of T cells isolated from PBMCs. The clonotype was recovered from a human donor in good health. This chain links TRBV7-2 with TRBJ2-7; possibly TRBD1 for D (6 bases). CDR3 DNA: TGTGCCAGCAGCTCACAGGGCTACGAGCAGTACTTC. Its protein product is CASSSQGYEQYF. Full variable domain (remainder filled in from reference TRBV7-2 and TRBJ2-7): GAGVSQSPSNKVTEKGKDVELRCDPISGHTALYWYRQSLGQGLEFLIYFQGNSAPDKSGLPSDRFSAERTGGSVSTLTIQRTQQEDSAVYLCASSSQGYEQYFGPGTRLTVT.